Below are 26 T cell receptor beta chains sequenced from a single sample in a study of human T cells and chemical hapten exposure. The time point denotes: healthy volunteer bleed at 2 weeks. Whole blood that had not been fractionated was the source of extracted total RNA. Using its own MiXCR run on the RACE reads, TCRdb lists one record per CDR3 protein. This table holds about 50,000 distinct CDR3 sequences, 3.5% to 4.5% found once. The sample consisted of whole blood. The receptors were gathered from a female donor in good health. Some clones in this sample may be carry-over from other donors' samples.

At least ten counts were recorded for this clonotype. The rearrangement uses TRBV2 and TRBJ1-5; D possibly corresponds to TRBD1 (5 bases). V lost 0 bases and J lost 6, with 9 bases in between. This CDR3 contains 14 residues. Germline V gene lookup returns CDR1 SNHLY and CDR2 FYNNEI. CDR3 sequence reads: CASSEAGVIQPQHF. CDR3 nucleotide sequence: TGTGCCAGCAGTGAAGCAGGGGTTATTCAGCCCCAGCATTTT.

At least ten counts were recorded for this clonotype. The chain has TRBV12-5 and TRBJ1-1; 9 positions match TRBD1. The CDR3 extends over 16 amino acids. V trimming: 0 bases; J trimming: 6 bases; junction bases outside the gene matches: 8. Germline-derived CDR1 and CDR2 are LGHNT and FRNRAP. CDR3 sequence: CASGLVLTGGGPEAFF. The DNA of the CDR3 is TGTGCTAGTGGTTTGGTACTGACAGGGGGGGGCCCTGAAGCTTTCTTT.

The table lists this clonotype with many counts. The genes are TRBV5-4 and TRBJ2-3; 7 positions agree with TRBD2. V lost 4 bases, J lost 3 bases, and 5 bases stayed unmatched. Looked up from germline, CDR1 is SGHNT and CDR2 is YYREEE (reference sequence). The CDR3 extends over 14 amino acids. CDR3: CASSRDYSTDTQYF. Written as DNA, the CDR3 is TGTGCCAGCAGCAGGGACTACTCAACAGATACGCAGTATTTT.

This clonotype was seen repeatedly, ten times or more. V and J are TRBV10-3 and TRBJ2-5; perhaps TRBD1 as D (6 bases). There are 14 residues in the CDR3. CDR1 is ENHRY, CDR2 SYGVKD, per germline. The V end lost 0 bases, the J end lost 2 bases, and 7 bases lay between the germline ends. The CDR3 nucleotides are TGTGCCATCAGTGAGTCTCAGGGGCAAGAGACCCAGTACTTC. This translates into CAISESQGQETQYF.

The chain uses TRBV6-5 and TRBJ2-2; D uncertain. Germline CDR1 and CDR2: MNHEY and SVGAGI. The CDR3 spans 15 residues. Trimming took off 7 bases at V and 2 bases at J, with 14 bases between the two ends. CDR3 sequence: CASTWLVSNTGELFF. CDR3 bases: TGTGCCAGCACCTGGCTCGTCAGTAACACCGGGGAGCTGTTTTTT.

This clonotype occurred many times. The V and J genes are TRBV7-2 and TRBJ2-5, with a weak D call TRBD1 (5 bases). This CDR3 region has 14 residues. Trimming took off 5 bases at V and 5 bases at J, with 15 bases between the two ends. The germline V gene encodes CDR1 SGHTA and CDR2 FQGNSA. The CDR3 here is CASSPGHRQETQYF. CDR3 sequence (DNA): TGTGCCAGCAGCCCCGGGCACCGACAGGAGACCCAGTACTTC.

This clonotype was observed many times. CDR3 region: CASSIDPPGAGTYNEQFF. The CDR3 DNA follows: TGTGCCAGTAGTATAGACCCTCCCGGGGCCGGTACCTACAATGAGCAGTTCTTC. The chain employs TRBV19 and TRBJ2-1; either TRBD1 or TRBD2 may supply D (5 bases each). This CDR3 comprises 18 residues. V shed 0 bases and J shed 2 bases, with 17 bases lying between them. CDR1 is LNHDA, CDR2 SQIVND, per germline (reference sequence).

At least ten counts were recorded for this clonotype. The chain combines TRBV18 with TRBJ1-1, with TRBD1 as a possible D gene (5 bases). The CDR3 extends over 13 amino acids. Germline CDR1 and CDR2: KGHSH and LQKENI. V was shortened by 6 bases and J by 7 bases, with 15 bases between the two germline ends. Here the CDR3 reads CASSPVPGGEAFF. As DNA, the CDR3 is TGTGCCAGCTCGCCCGTCCCGGGGGGTGAAGCTTTCTTT.

Turning to this clonotype: A read error may be the cause here, since a much bigger clone is one base away. The V and J genes are TRBV6-1 and TRBJ1-2; no reliable D call. The CDR3 spans 14 residues. Trimming pared 11 bases from V and 6 bases from J, leaving 22 bases between. CDR1 and CDR2 from the germline V gene are MNHNS and SASEGT. The CDR3 is CACTREGGWDGYTF. In DNA, the CDR3 is TGTGCCTGCACCCGGGAGGGAGGCTGGGATGGCTACACCTTC.

This clonotype was counted at least ten times. The chain has TRBV4-1 and TRBJ2-2, with D possibly being TRBD2 (5 bases). Trimming shortened V by 0 bases and J by 7 bases, and 12 bases separated the two germline ends. Germline CDR1 reads MGHRA; CDR2 reads YSYEKL. The CDR3 totals 15 residues. CDR3 in amino acids: CASSQDSLAGGELFF. CDR3 sequence (DNA): TGCGCCAGCAGCCAAGATAGCCTAGCTGGCGGGGAGCTGTTTTTT.

This clonotype was observed at least ten times. The V call is TRBV5-1, the J call TRBJ2-1, with D possibly being TRBD2 (6 bases). V lost 5 bases and J 2 bases, leaving 23 bases between the germline ends. Germline V CDR1 and CDR2: SGHRS, YFSETQ. CDR3 length equals 18 residues. DNA for the CDR3: TGCGCCAGCAGATCGACGGGGGTAGTTTTGACAGCCTACAATGAGCAGTTCTTC. Translating it yields CASRSTGVVLTAYNEQFF.

This clonotype was detected ten times or more. The V call is TRBV2, the J call TRBJ1-4, with 8 bases fitting TRBD1. Germline assignment: CDR1 SNHLY and CDR2 FYNNEI. The CDR3 length is 13 residues. The J segment lost 8 bases and the V segment lost 8 bases, leaving 7 bases of the junction unmatched. CDR3 amino acids: CASQQTGEEKLFF. The CDR3 DNA follows: TGTGCCAGCCAACAGACAGGGGAAGAAAAACTGTTTTTT.

This clonotype occurred many times. In nucleotides, the CDR3 is TGTGCCAGCAGTAAACAGGGGGCTACTGAAGCTTTCTTT. Translation gives CASSKQGATEAFF. The rearrangement uses TRBV28 and TRBJ1-1, with 9 bases aligning to TRBD1. From germline, CDR1 is MDHEN and CDR2 SYDVKM. The CDR3 totals 13 residues. The V gene end was trimmed by 5 bases and the J gene end by 5 bases; junction bases not matched to a gene: 3.

J is TRBJ1-2 and V is TRBV7-9; 8 nucleotides agree with TRBD1. The J segment lost 4 bases and the V segment lost 2 bases, leaving 9 bases of the junction unmatched. The CDR3 is 16 amino acids. CDR1 SEHNR and CDR2 FQNEAQ come from the germline V gene (reference sequence). CDR3 bases: TGTGCCAGCAGCTTACCCCCGACAGGGGCCCCCTATGGCTACACCTTC. Protein: CASSLPPTGAPYGYTF.

At least ten counts were recorded for this clonotype. V is TRBV28 and J is TRBJ1-2, with a weak D call TRBD1 (5 bases). From germline, CDR1 is MDHEN and CDR2 SYDVKM. The V end was cut by 6 bases, the J end by 4 bases, with 12 bases between. The CDR3 totals 13 residues. The CDR3 here is CASRGDARYGYTF. CDR3 DNA: TGTGCCAGCAGAGGGGACGCCCGCTATGGCTACACCTTC.

This clonotype was detected many times. The gene calls are TRBV3-1 and TRBJ1-1, with 8 bases lining up with TRBD1. The CDR3 spans 15 residues. V shed 7 bases, J shed 3 bases, and the junction held 10 bases outside the gene matches. CDR1 is LGHDT and CDR2 is YNNKEL in the germline V gene (reference sequence). The CDR3 sequence: CASKEAGGAYTEAFF. In DNA, the CDR3 is TGTGCCAGCAAAGAGGCAGGGGGCGCGTACACTGAAGCTTTCTTT.

This clonotype was detected many times. V and J are TRBV29-1 and TRBJ2-7, with 7 nucleotides matching TRBD1. The CDR3 extends over 13 amino acids. The V and J ends lost 7 bases and 7 bases, in that order; junction bases with no gene match: 13. Germline V gene lookup returns CDR1 SQVTM and CDR2 ANQGSEA. The CDR3 loop reads CSAGTVQGVEQYF. DNA of the CDR3: TGCAGCGCGGGGACAGTCCAGGGAGTGGAGCAGTACTTC.

This clonotype was seen many times. One junction end disagrees with the germline gene, perhaps due to a read error. V usage is TRBV7-2 and J usage is TRBJ1-1, with D unclear. Germline V gene lookup returns CDR1 SGHTA and CDR2 FQGNSA. The CDR3 is 12 amino acids. The CDR3 is CASSLVKTEAFF. CDR3 bases: TGTGCCAGCAGCTTGGTGAAGACTGAAGCTTTCTTT.

The chain combines TRBV7-2 with TRBJ2-7; possible D gene TRBD2, 6 bases. This CDR3 contains 15 residues. V lost 3 bases and J 5 bases, leaving 17 bases between the germline ends. CDR1 and CDR2 from the germline V gene are SGHTA and FQGNSA. The CDR3 region is CASSFSRGAHHEQYF. DNA for the CDR3: TGTGCCAGCAGCTTTTCTCGCGGGGCCCACCACGAGCAGTACTTC. Supplemented by reference TRBV7-2 and TRBJ2-7, the full variable domain reads GAGVSQSPSNKVTEKGKDVELRCDPISGHTALYWYRQSLGQGLEFLIYFQGNSAPDKSGLPSDRFSAERTGGSVSTLTIQRTQQEDSAVYLCASSFSRGAHHEQYFGPGTRLTVT.

On this clonotype: This may be a read error, as it is one base from a much larger clone. The CDR3 is CTSSLGPRTDEQFF. The CDR3 bases are TGTACCAGCAGTTTAGGCCCCAGAACGGATGAGCAGTTCTTC. J is TRBJ2-1 and V is TRBV27; D not resolved. The CDR3 runs 14 residues. Germline CDR1 and CDR2: MNHEY and SMNVEV (reference sequence).

This clonotype occurred many times. The chain carries TRBV12-3 or TRBV12-4 and TRBJ2-7, with 9 positions matching TRBD2. V trimming: 6 bases; J trimming: 5 bases; junction bases outside the gene matches: 5. This CDR3 is 13 amino acids long. The CDR3 sequence: CASSSLAGNEQYF. CDR3 sequence (DNA): TGTGCCAGCAGCTCCCTAGCGGGGAACGAGCAGTACTTC.

This clonotype was seen at least ten times. The rearrangement uses TRBV6-5 and TRBJ1-5; no reliable D call. The CDR3 has 13 amino acids. Trimming took 4 bases from V and 3 from J, leaving 7 bases between them. The germline CDR1 and CDR2 sequences are MNHEY and SVGAGI. This CDR3 reads CASSSTHNQPQHF. DNA of the CDR3: TGTGCCAGCAGTTCGACCCACAATCAGCCCCAGCATTTT.

This clonotype was detected ten times or more. This chain joins TRBV14 and TRBJ1-1, with D uncertain. Germline V gene lookup returns CDR1 SGHDN and CDR2 FVKESK. V was shortened by 1 base and J by 4 bases, with 7 bases between the two germline ends. CDR3 length equals 13 residues. The CDR3 here is CASSQVLGTEAFF. DNA for the CDR3: TGTGCCAGCAGCCAAGTTCTGGGCACTGAAGCTTTCTTT.

The V gene is TRBV15, the J gene TRBJ2-3, with TRBD2 identical over 11 bases. Per the germline V gene, CDR1 is LNHNV and CDR2 is YYDKDF (reference sequence). Unmatched junction bases numbered 10, after V lost 1 base and J lost 4 bases. The CDR3 runs 18 residues. DNA of the CDR3: TGTGCCACCAGCAGAGTCGGGATAGCGGGGGGGGTTCCAGATACGCAGTATTTT. It is translated as CATSRVGIAGGVPDTQYF.

The table lists this clonotype with many counts. The rearrangement links TRBV27 to TRBJ2-1; possible D gene TRBD1, 7 bases. Deletions cut 3 bases from V and 1 base from J, with 13 bases between. The CDR3 contains 16 residues. Germline CDR1 and CDR2: MNHEY and SMNVEV (reference sequence). CDR3 region: CASSFAGGNSYNEQFF. The CDR3 bases are TGTGCCAGCAGTTTTGCAGGGGGGAATTCCTACAATGAGCAGTTCTTC.

The sample holds many counts of this clonotype. The chain couples TRBV5-6 to TRBJ1-4, with D maybe TRBD1 (6 bases). The CDR3 contains 15 residues. CDR1 SGHDT and CDR2 YYEEEE come from the germline V gene. The germline V and J ends were trimmed by 4 bases and 5 bases, with 15 bases remaining between them. This CDR3 reads CASSATGFRNEKLFF. CDR3 sequence (DNA): TGTGCCAGCAGCGCTACAGGGTTTCGGAATGAAAAACTGTTTTTT.